This TCR beta chain was documented in a study of early T cells in non-severe SARS-CoV-2 infection. TCRdb re-derived calls from the 5' RACE reads in MiXCR, one entry per CDR3 protein. The table has about 36,000 distinct CDR3 sequences, 6% to 8% seen once. This clonotype was counted many times. Germline values: CDR1 LGHDT, CDR2 YNNKEL (reference sequence). With 0 bases clipped from V and 4 bases from J, the junction kept 13 bases outside the gene matches. The CDR3 extends over 18 amino acids. The sequences come from whole blood, collected at baseline. This chain connects TRBV3-1 to TRBJ2-5, with 8 bases lining up with TRBD1. The receptor's source is an adult who was a healthcare worker with PCR-confirmed SARS-CoV-2 infection or an uninfected control (not recorded which). The CDR3 here is CASSQESPGQARRETQYF. As DNA, the CDR3 is TGTGCCAGCAGCCAAGAGTCTCCGGGACAGGCCCGCCGAGAGACCCAGTACTTC.